Following are 9 T cell receptor beta chains from one sample sequenced in a study of T cells expressing NK-cell markers. TCRdb re-analyzed the 5' RACE reads; it lists each CDR3 protein once, without DNA. The sample table sets out roughly 420,000 distinct CDR3 sequences. The sequencing input was blood T cells: a sorted CD56 or NKG2C T cell subset, CD4+ or CD8+ T cells, or bulk PBMC T cells (not recorded which). The receptors were gathered from a woman aged 18 to 75 in good health.

The V and J genes are TRBV7-2 and TRBJ2-3. Looked up from germline, CDR1 is SGHTA and CDR2 is FQGNSA. The CDR3 is 14 residues long. The CDR3 loop reads CASSLGDYTDTQYF. Full variable domain (outside the CDR3, taken from reference TRBV7-2 and TRBJ2-3): GAGVSQSPSNKVTEKGKDVELRCDPISGHTALYWYRQSLGQGLEFLIYFQGNSAPDKSGLPSDRFSAERTGGSVSTLTIQRTQQEDSAVYLCASSLGDYTDTQYFGPGTRLTVL.

V usage is TRBV7-7 and J usage is TRBJ2-7; absent DNA, TCRdb's TRBD2 call cannot be checked. The germline CDR1 and CDR2 sequences are SSHAT and FNYEAQ (reference sequence). This CDR3 comprises 14 residues. CDR3 amino acids: CASSLFAGSDEQYF.

The chain uses TRBV10-3 and TRBJ1-1; TCRdb reports TRBD1, a call that lacks DNA to check it against. The CDR3 spans 15 residues. CDR1 is ENHRY, CDR2 SYGVKD, per germline. The CDR3 sequence is CATLRDPGPNTEAFF.

V usage is TRBV12-3 or TRBV12-4 and J usage is TRBJ2-1; without DNA, the TCRdb call of TRBD2 cannot be checked. This CDR3 is 21 amino acids long. The CDR3 sequence is CASSSPASGTSTGNSYNEQFF.

The gene calls are TRBV5-1 and TRBJ2-2; TCRdb picks TRBD2, but there is no DNA to check that call. In germline, CDR1 is SGHRS, CDR2 YFSETQ. This CDR3 is 18 amino acids long. The CDR3 region is CASSLRPAGGQNTGELFF.

This sequence joins TRBV28 and TRBJ1-4; absent DNA, TCRdb's TRBD1 call cannot be checked. The CDR3 contains 15 residues. Per germline, CDR1 MDHEN and CDR2 SYDVKM. The CDR3 is CASRAPLAGGEKLFF.

This chain joins TRBV7-2 and TRBJ2-5; TCRdb names TRBD2, which stays unverified in the absence of DNA. This CDR3 contains 13 residues. The germline gives CDR1 SGHTA, CDR2 FQGNSA. CDR3 region: CASSIQRRETQYF.

The V call is TRBV12-3 or TRBV12-4, the J call TRBJ2-7. There are 14 residues in the CDR3. The CDR3 spells CASSLDRDSYEQYF.

The chain carries TRBV7-7 and TRBJ2-1; lacking DNA, the TRBD1 call made by TCRdb goes unchecked. The CDR3 contains 16 residues. Germline V gene lookup returns CDR1 SSHAT and CDR2 FNYEAQ (reference sequence). The CDR3 is CASSIVGGIPYNEQFF.